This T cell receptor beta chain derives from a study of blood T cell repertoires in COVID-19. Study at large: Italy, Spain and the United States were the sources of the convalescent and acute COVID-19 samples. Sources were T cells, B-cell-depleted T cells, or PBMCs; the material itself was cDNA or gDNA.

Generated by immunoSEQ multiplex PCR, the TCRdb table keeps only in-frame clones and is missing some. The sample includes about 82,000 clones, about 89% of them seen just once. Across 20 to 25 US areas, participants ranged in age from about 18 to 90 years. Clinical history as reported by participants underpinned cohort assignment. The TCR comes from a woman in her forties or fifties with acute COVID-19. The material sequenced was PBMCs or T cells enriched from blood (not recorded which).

The CDR3 bases are TGTGCCAGTAGTACCAGACTAGCGGGAGGATACCACACAGATACGCAGTATTTT. Residues: CASSTRLAGGYHTDTQYF. The chain joins TRBV19 to TRBJ2-3, with 13 bases identical to TRBD2. Per the germline V gene, CDR1 is LNHDA and CDR2 is SQIVND (reference sequence). This CDR3 has 18 residues. V shed 4 bases, J shed 2 bases, and the junction held 9 bases outside the gene matches. The whole variable domain, remainder taken from reference TRBV19 and TRBJ2-3, is DGGITQSPKYLFRKEGQNVTLSCEQNLNHDAMYWYRQDPGQGLRLIYYSQIVNDFQKGDIAEGYSVSREKKESFPLTVTSAQKNPTAFYLCASSTRLAGGYHTDTQYFGPGTRLTVL.